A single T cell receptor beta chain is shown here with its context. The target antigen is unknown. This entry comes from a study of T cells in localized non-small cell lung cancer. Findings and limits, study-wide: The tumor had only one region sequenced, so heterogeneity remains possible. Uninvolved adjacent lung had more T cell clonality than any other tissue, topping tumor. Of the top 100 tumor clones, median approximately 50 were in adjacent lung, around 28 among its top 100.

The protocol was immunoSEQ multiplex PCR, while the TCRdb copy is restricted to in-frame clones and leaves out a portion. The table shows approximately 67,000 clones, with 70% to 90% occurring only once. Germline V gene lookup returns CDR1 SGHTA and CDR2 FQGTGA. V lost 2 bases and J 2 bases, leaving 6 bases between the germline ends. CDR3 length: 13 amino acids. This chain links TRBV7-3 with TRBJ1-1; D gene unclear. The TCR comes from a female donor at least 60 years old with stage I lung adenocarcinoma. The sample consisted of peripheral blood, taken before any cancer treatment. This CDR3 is CASSLEKNTEAFF. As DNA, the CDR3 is TGTGCCAGCAGCTTAGAAAAAAACACTGAAGCTTTCTTT.